This T cell receptor beta chain was documented in a study of blood T cell repertoires in COVID-19. This clone appeared many times. The assay was immunoSEQ multiplex PCR, and TCRdb's table has in-frame clones only and misses some. The top ten hold 7% to 7.5% of the sample, which has about 360,000 clones, about 86% seen once. Sequenced input: peripheral blood. The TCR sequence derives from a woman aged 60-75 years with COVID-19, enrolled during active disease.

CDR3 sequence (DNA): TGTGCCAGCAGTTTAGCGTCGAGCTCCTACGAGCAGTACTTC. Its protein is CASSLASSSYEQYF. The rearrangement links TRBV28 to TRBJ2-7, with D uncertain. V was clipped by 2 bases and J by 0 bases, with 8 bases between them. CDR1 is MDHEN, CDR2 SYDVKM, per germline. This CDR3 is built from 14 residues.